The T cell receptor (beta chain) under discussion was sequenced for a study of cytomegalovirus exposure and HLA in healthy donors. Study-wide points: Rare TCR sequences dominated, though some public TCRs recurred in many donors.

Profiling relied on immunoSEQ multiplex PCR, and the TCRdb table lists in-frame clones only, not all of them. The sample includes 130,000 to 150,000 clones, roughly 92% of them seen just once. With regard to this clone: What it binds is unknown.

The germline V gene has CDR1 MGHRA and CDR2 YSYEKL. The junction had 6 bases not matched to a gene; V was cut back by 0 bases and J by 4 bases. The CDR3 runs 16 residues. The TCR originated in a man younger than 35 in good health and CMV-seronegative. Sequenced: PBMCs. V gene TRBV4-1 combines with J gene TRBJ2-7, with 10 bases lining up with TRBD1. For the CDR3, the DNA is TGCGCCAGCAGCCAAGAGCCGACAGGGGGCTTTTACGAGCAGTACTTC. Translating gives CASSQEPTGGFYEQYF.